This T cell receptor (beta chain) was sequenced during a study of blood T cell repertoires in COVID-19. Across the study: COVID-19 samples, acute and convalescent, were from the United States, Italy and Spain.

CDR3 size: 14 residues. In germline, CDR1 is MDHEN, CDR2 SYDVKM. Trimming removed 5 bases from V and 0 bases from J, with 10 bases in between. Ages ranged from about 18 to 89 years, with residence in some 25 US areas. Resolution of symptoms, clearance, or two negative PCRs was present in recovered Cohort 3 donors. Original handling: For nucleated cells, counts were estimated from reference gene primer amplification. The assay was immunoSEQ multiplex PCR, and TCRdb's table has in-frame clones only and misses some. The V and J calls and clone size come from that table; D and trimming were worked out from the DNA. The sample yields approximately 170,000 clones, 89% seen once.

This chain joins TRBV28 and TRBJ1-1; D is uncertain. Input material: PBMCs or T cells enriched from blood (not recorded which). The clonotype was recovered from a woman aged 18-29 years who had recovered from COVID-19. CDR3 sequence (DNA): TGTGCCAGCAGTCGGGGAGGAATGAACACTGAAGCTTTCTTT. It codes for CASSRGGMNTEAFF. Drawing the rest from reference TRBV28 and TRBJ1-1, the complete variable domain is DVKVTQSSRYLVKRTGEKVFLECVQDMDHENMFWYRQDPGLGLRLIYFSYDVKMKEKGDIPEGYSVSREKKERFSLILESASTNQTSMYLCASSRGGMNTEAFFGQGTRLTVV.